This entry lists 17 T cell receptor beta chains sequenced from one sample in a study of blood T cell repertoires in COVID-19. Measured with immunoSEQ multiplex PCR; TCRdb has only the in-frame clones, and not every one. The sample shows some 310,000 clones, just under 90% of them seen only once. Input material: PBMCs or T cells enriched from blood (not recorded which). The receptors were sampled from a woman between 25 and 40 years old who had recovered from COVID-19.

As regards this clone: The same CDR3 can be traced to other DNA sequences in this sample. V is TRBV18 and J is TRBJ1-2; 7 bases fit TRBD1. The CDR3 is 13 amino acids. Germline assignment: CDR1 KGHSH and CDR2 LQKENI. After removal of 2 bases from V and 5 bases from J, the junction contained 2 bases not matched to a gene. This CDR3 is CASSPGTDYGYTF. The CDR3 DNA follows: TGTGCCAGCTCACCAGGGACAGATTATGGCTACACCTTC.

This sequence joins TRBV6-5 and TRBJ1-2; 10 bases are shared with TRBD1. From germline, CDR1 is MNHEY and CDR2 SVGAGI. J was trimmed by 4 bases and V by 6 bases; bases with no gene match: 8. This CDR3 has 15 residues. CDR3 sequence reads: CASSIGGQGTYGYTF. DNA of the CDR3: TGTGCCAGCAGCATAGGGGGACAGGGGACCTATGGCTACACCTTC.

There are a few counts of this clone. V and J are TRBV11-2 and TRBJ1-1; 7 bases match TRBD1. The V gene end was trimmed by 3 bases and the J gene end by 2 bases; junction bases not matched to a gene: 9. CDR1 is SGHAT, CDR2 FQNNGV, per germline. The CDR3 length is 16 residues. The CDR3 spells CASSLITGASNTEAFF. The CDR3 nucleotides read TGTGCCAGCAGCTTGATTACAGGGGCAAGTAACACTGAAGCTTTCTTT.

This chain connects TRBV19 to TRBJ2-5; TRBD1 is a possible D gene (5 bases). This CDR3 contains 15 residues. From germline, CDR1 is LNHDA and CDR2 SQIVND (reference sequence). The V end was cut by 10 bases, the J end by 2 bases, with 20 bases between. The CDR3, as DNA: TGTGCCACCAAAAGGGGCAACCAACCTCAAGAGACCCAGTACTTC. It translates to CATKRGNQPQETQYF. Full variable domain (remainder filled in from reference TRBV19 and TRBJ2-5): DGGITQSPKYLFRKEGQNVTLSCEQNLNHDAMYWYRQDPGQGLRLIYYSQIVNDFQKGDIAEGYSVSREKKESFPLTVTSAQKNPTAFYLCATKRGNQPQETQYFGPGTRLLVL.

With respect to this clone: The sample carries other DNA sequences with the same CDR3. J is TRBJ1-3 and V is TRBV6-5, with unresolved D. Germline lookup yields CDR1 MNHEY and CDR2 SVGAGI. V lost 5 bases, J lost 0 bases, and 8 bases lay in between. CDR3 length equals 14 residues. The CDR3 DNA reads TGTGCCAGCAGTCGAACAGTCTCTGGAAACACCATATATTTT. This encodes CASSRTVSGNTIYF.

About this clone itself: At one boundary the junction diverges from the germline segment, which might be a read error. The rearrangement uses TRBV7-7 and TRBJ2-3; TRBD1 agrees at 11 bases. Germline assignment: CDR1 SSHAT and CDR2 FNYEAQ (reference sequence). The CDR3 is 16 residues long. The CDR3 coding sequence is TGTGCTAGCAGCTTAAACCGGGACAGGGGGTGGGATACGCAGTATTTT. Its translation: CASSLNRDRGWDTQYF.

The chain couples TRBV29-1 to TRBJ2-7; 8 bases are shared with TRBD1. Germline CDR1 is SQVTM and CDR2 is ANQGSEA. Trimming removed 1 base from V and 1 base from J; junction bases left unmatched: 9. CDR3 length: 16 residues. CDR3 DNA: TGCAGCGTTGAAGCAGGTACCGGGACAGGTTCCTACGAGCAGTACTTC. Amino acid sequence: CSVEAGTGTGSYEQYF.

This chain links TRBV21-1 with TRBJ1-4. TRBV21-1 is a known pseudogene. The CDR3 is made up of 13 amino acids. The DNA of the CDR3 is TGTGCCAGCAGCCCCCGGGTTAATGAAAAACTGTTTTTT. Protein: CASSPRVNEKLFF.

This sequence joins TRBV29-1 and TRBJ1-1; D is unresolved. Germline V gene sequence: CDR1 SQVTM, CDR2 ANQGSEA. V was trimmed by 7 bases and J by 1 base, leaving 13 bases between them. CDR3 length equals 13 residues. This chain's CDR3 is CSGAPRGNTEAFF. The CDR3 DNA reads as TGCAGCGGTGCTCCCCGGGGGAACACTGAAGCTTTCTTT.

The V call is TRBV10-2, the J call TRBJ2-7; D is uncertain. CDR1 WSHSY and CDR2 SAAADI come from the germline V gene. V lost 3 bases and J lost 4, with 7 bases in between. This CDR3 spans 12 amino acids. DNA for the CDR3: TGCGCCAGCAGTGACTTGTCGTACGAGCAGTACTTC. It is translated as CASSDLSYEQYF.

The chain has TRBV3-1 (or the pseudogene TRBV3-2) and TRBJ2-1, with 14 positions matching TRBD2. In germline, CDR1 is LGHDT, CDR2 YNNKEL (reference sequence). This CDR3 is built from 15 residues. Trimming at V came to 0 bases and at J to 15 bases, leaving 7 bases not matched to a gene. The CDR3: CASSQDLRTSGRPFF. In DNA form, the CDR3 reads TGTGCCAGCAGCCAAGACTTGAGGACTAGCGGGAGGCCGTTCTTC.

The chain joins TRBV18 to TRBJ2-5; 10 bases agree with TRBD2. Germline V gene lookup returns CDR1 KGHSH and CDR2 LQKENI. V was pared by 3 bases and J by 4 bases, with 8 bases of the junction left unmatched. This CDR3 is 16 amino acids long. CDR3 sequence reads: CASSPLGIAGGETQYF. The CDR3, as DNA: TGTGCCAGCTCACCCCTCGGGATAGCGGGAGGAGAGACCCAGTACTTC.

As DNA, the CDR3 is TGTGCCAGCAGCGGACAGATCGATGAGCAGTTCTTC. It is translated as CASSGQIDEQFF. This chain links TRBV7-2 with TRBJ2-1, with D possibly TRBD1 on 6 matching bases. V lost 5 bases to trimming and J lost 8 bases, with 10 bases between them. The CDR3 has 12 residues. Germline CDR1 SGHTA, CDR2 FQGNSA.

DNA of the CDR3: TGTGCCAGCAGTCCCAATATTGGAGGAGGAAACACCATATATTTT. It is translated as CASSPNIGGGNTIYF. This chain uses TRBV2 with TRBJ1-3, with D hard to call. The germline V gene has CDR1 SNHLY and CDR2 FYNNEI. V lost 5 bases to trimming and J lost 4 bases, with 15 bases between them. This CDR3 has 15 residues.

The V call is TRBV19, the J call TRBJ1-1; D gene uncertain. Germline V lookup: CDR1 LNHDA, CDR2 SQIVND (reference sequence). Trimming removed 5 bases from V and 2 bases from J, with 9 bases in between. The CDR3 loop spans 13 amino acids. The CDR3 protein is CASSSGINTEAFF. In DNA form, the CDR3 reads TGTGCCAGTAGTTCGGGGATTAACACTGAAGCTTTCTTT.

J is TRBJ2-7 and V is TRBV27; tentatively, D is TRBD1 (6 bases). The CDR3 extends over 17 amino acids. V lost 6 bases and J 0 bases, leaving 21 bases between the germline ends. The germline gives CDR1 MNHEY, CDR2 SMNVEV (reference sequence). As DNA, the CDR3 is TGTGCCAGCAGCCCAAATTACAGGGCCCCGACCTCCTACGAGCAGTACTTC. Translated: CASSPNYRAPTSYEQYF.

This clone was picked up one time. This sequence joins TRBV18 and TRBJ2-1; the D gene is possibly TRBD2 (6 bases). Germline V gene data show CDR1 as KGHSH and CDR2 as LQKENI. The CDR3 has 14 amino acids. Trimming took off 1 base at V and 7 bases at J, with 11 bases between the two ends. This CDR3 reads CASSPLSGGNEQFF. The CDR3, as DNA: TGTGCCAGCTCACCACTATCTGGAGGGAATGAGCAGTTCTTC.